These T cell receptor beta chains were read from a single sample in a study of blood T cell repertoires in COVID-19. Here immunoSEQ multiplex PCR was the method, and the copy in TCRdb shows in-frame clones only, minus some. This sample has about 89,000 clones, with around three quarters found just once. The sample was peripheral blood. These receptors were taken from a woman older than 75 with acute or convalescent COVID-19. CDR3s include the opening cysteine and the closing phenylalanine or tryptophan. The D gene is left open where the match is weak. Expanded clones get a size class; other rows say once, few or many, or leave the size out.

clone_size	d_call	cdr3_length	j_call	v_call	cdr3_nt	cdr3_aa
NA	NA	14	TRBJ2-7	TRBV27	TGTGCCAGCAGTTTGGGCGGACGGGGGTACGAGCAGTACTTC	CASSLGGRGYEQYF
NA	NA	16	TRBJ2-7	TRBV7-6	TGTGCCAGCAGCTTAGACAGGGAGCGCCACTCCTACGAGCAGTACTTC	CASSLDRERHSYEQYF
NA	TRBD2	18	TRBJ2-3	TRBV2	TGTGCCAGCAGTGAACACGCTGGGACTAGCGTTAGCACAGATACGCAGTATTTT	CASSEHAGTSVSTDTQYF
once	TRBD1	13	TRBJ2-3	TRBV11-2	TGTGCCAGCAGCGCCTTCAGGGGGGATACGCAGTATTTT	CASSAFRGDTQYF
few	NA	17	TRBJ1-3	TRBV7-8	TGTGCCAGCAGCCCAAGCGTTATGTCAGCCGCTGGAAACACCATATATTTT	CASSPSVMSAAGNTIYF
once	NA	11	TRBJ2-5	TRBV20-1	TGCAGTGCTAGCCGGCAAGAGACCCAGTACTTC	CSASRQETQYF
NA	TRBD1	17	TRBJ1-2	TRBV3-1/TRBV3-2	TGTGCCAGCAGCCCTCGGACAGGTTTCCTTTCTAACTATGGCTACACCTTC	CASSPRTGFLSNYGYTF
NA	NA	15	TRBJ2-1	TRBV25-1	TGTGCCAGCAGCAAAGACAGGAGCTCCTACAATGAGCAGTTCTTC	CASSKDRSSYNEQFF
NA	TRBD1	14	TRBJ2-1	TRBV14	TGTGCCAGCAGCAGGACAGGGTTCTACAATGAGCAGTTCTTC	CASSRTGFYNEQFF
many	TRBD2	15	TRBJ2-7	TRBV5-1	TGCGCCAGCAGCTTGGTTGCTGCCGGGGGGAACGAGCAGTACTTC	CASSLVAAGGNEQYF
NA	TRBD2	14	TRBJ2-1	TRBV7-3	TGTGCCAGCAGCGCGGGGGGGATCTACAATGAGCAGTTCTTC	CASSAGGIYNEQFF
NA	TRBD2	17	TRBJ2-1	TRBV6-1	TGTGCCAGCAGTGAAGCGCTGCCAGCGGGAGGGCCCCATGAGCAGTTCTTC	CASSEALPAGGPHEQFF
NA	NA	15	TRBJ2-2	TRBV27	TGTGCCAGCAGTCAGCTGACAGGGAACACCGGGGAGCTGTTTTTT	CASSQLTGNTGELFF
NA	NA	13	TRBJ1-5	TRBV14	TGTGCCAGCAGCCAAGGTCCTACAGTTCCCCAGCATTTT	CASSQGPTVPQHF
once	NA	11	TRBJ2-7	TRBV10-1	TGCGCCAGCACCCCAGGGGACGAGCAGTACTTC	CASTPGDEQYF
NA	NA	15	TRBJ2-2	TRBV10-2	TGCGCCAGCAGTAGGGGGATCGCGAACACCGGGGAGCTGTTTTTT	CASSRGIANTGELFF
NA	TRBD2	16	TRBJ2-3	TRBV7-9	TGTGCCAGCAGCTTTTCTAGCGGGAGCTTCTCAGATACGCAGTATTTT	CASSFSSGSFSDTQYF
once	NA	15	TRBJ1-2	TRBV27	TGTGCCAGCAGCCGAATAGACACAGGGAACTATGGCTACACCTTC	CASSRIDTGNYGYTF
NA	TRBD1	15	TRBJ2-1	TRBV27	TGTGCCAGCAGCCCAAAGGGGACAGGGCTAGGTGAGCAGTTCTTC	CASSPKGTGLGEQFF
NA	NA	11	TRBJ1-4	TRBV19	TGTGCCAGTAGTCTCCAGGTTGAACTGTTTTTT	CASSLQVELFF
few	NA	14	TRBJ2-2	TRBV9	TGTGCCAGCAGCGCCCCCTCGGGGGTCGGGGAGCTGTTTTTT	CASSAPSGVGELFF
once	NA	12	TRBJ2-7	TRBV3-1/TRBV3-2	TGTGCCAGCAGCCAAGACGCCCGGGAGCAGTACTTC	CASSQDAREQYF
few	NA	13	TRBJ2-2	TRBV29-1	TGCAGCGTTGACAGGGCGAACACCGGGGAGCTGTTTTTT	CSVDRANTGELFF
NA	TRBD1	16	TRBJ1-4	TRBV6-5	TGTGCCAGCAGTTACCCGGACAGGGGTGGGGTGGAAAAACTGTTTTTT	CASSYPDRGGVEKLFF
NA	NA	15	TRBJ1-3	TRBV7-2	TGTGCCAGCAGCTCCCAACAGGGATGGGGAAACACCATATATTTT	CASSSQQGWGNTIYF
NA	NA	13	TRBJ2-7	TRBV3-1/TRBV3-2	TGTGCCAGCAGCCAAGCGTTTCCCTACGAGCAGTACTTC	CASSQAFPYEQYF
NA	NA	13	TRBJ1-5	TRBV19	TGTGCCAGTAGTATAGCCGGGAGTCAGCCCCAGCATTTT	CASSIAGSQPQHF
NA	TRBD1	13	TRBJ1-2	TRBV27	TGTGCCAGCAGTCCTAGGGGGCCCGGGGGCTACACCTTC	CASSPRGPGGYTF
few	TRBD2	15	TRBJ2-1	TRBV29-1	TGCAGCGCCACGGGACTAGCGGGAGTTGGCAATGAGCAGTTCTTC	CSATGLAGVGNEQFF